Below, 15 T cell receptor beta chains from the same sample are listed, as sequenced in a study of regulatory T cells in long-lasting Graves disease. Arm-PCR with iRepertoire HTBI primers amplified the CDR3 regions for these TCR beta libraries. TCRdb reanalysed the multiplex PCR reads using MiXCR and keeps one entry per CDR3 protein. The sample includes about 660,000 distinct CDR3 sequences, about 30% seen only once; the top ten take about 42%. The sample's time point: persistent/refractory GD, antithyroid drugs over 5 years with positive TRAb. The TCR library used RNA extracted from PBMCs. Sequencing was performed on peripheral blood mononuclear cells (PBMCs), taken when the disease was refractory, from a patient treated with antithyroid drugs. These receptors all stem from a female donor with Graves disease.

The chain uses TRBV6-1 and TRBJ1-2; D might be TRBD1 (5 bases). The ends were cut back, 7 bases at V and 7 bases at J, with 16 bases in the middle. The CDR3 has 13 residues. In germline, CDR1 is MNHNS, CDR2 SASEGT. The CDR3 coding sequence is TGTGCCAGCACACGGGGGTCCAGCTCTGGCTACACCTTC. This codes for CASTRGSSSGYTF.

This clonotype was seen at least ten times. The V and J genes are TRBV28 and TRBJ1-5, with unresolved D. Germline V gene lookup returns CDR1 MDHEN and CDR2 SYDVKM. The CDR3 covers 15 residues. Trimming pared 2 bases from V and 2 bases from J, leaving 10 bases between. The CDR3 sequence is CASSLPLGGNQPQHF. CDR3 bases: TGTGCCAGCAGTTTACCCCTCGGTGGCAATCAGCCCCAGCATTTT. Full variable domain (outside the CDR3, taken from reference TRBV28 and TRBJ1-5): DVKVTQSSRYLVKRTGEKVFLECVQDMDHENMFWYRQDPGLGLRLIYFSYDVKMKEKGDIPEGYSVSREKKERFSLILESASTNQTSMYLCASSLPLGGNQPQHFGDGTRLSIL.

The CDR3 DNA reads as TGTGCCAGCAGTCCTAGTGTCGAAGCTGAAGCTTTCTTT. Translating it yields CASSPSVEAEAFF. The chain uses TRBV27 and TRBJ1-1; D gene uncertain. Trimming removed 5 bases at V and 6 bases at J, with 13 bases between. CDR1 and CDR2 (germline): MNHEY, SMNVEV (reference sequence). The CDR3 contains 13 residues.

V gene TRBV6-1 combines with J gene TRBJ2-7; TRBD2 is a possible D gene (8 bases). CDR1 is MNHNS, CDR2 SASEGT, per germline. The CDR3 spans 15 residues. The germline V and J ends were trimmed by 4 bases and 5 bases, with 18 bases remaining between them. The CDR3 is CASSAGRGPRDEQYF. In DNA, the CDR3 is TGTGCCAGCAGTGCCGGGAGGGGGCCCCGGGACGAGCAGTACTTC.

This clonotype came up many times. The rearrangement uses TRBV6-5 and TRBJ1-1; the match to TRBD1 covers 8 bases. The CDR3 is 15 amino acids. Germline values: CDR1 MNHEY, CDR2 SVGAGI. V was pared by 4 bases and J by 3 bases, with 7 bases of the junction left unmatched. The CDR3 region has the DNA TGTGCCAGCAGTTCCGGGACAGGAGGGCACACTGAAGCTTTCTTT. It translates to CASSSGTGGHTEAFF.

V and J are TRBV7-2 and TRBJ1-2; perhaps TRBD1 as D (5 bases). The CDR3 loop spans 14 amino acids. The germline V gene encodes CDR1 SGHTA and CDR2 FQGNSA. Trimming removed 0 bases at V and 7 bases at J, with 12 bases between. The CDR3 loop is CASSLADSPVGYTF. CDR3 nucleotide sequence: TGTGCCAGCAGCTTAGCCGACAGCCCTGTTGGCTACACCTTC. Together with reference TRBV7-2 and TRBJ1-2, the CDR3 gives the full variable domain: GAGVSQSPSNKVTEKGKDVELRCDPISGHTALYWYRQSLGQGLEFLIYFQGNSAPDKSGLPSDRFSAERTGGSVSTLTIQRTQQEDSAVYLCASSLADSPVGYTFGSGTRLTVV.

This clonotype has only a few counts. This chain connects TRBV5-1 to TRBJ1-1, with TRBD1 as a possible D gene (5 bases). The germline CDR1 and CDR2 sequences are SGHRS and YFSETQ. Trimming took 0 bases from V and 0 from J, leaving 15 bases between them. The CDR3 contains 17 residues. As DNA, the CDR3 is TGCGCCAGCAGCTTGGACGACAGTGTCTATCTGAACACTGAAGCTTTCTTT. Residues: CASSLDDSVYLNTEAFF.

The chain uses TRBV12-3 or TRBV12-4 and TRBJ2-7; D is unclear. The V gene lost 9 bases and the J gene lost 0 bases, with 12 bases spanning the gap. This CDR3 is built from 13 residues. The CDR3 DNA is TGTGCCAGTCAGCCATCAAGCTCCTACGAGCAGTACTTC. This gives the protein CASQPSSSYEQYF.

The CDR3: CASTLAQDTQYF. CDR3 DNA: TGTGCCAGCACCCTAGCACAAGATACGCAGTATTTT. J is TRBJ2-3 and V is TRBV12-3 or TRBV12-4; D is possibly TRBD2 (5 bases). CDR3 length equals 12 residues. V lost 7 bases, J lost 5 bases, and 10 bases lay in between.

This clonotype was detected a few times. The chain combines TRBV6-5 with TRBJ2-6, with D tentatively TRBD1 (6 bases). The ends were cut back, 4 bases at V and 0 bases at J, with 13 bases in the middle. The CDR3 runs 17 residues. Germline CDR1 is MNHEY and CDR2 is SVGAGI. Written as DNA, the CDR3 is TGTGCCAGCAGTTCGGCAGGGGCCGCCTCTGGGGCCAACGTCCTGACTTTC. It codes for CASSSAGAASGANVLTF.

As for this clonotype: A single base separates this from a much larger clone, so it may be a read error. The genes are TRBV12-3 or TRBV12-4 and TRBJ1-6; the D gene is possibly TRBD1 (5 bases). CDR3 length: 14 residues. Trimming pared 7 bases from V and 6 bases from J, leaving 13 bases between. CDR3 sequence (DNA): TGTGCCAGCAATGGGGGACGGGTTAATTCACCCCTCCACTTT. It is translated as CASNGGRVNSPLHF.

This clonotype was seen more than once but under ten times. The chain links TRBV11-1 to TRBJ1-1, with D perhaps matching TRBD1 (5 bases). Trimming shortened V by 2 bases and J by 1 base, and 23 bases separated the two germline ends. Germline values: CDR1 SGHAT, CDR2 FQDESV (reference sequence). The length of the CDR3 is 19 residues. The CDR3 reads CASSLQPSPGGEGNTEAFF. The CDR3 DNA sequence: TGTGCCAGCAGCTTACAACCCTCACCCGGGGGTGAGGGGAACACTGAAGCTTTCTTT.

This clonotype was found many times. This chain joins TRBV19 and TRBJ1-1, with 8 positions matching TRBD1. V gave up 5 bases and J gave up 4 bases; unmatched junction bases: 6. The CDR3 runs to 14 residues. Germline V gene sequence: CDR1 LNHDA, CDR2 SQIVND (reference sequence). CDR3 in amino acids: CASSVDRVVTEAFF. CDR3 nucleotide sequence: TGTGCCAGTAGTGTGGACAGGGTGGTCACTGAAGCTTTCTTT. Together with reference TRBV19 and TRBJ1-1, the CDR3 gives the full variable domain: DGGITQSPKYLFRKEGQNVTLSCEQNLNHDAMYWYRQDPGQGLRLIYYSQIVNDFQKGDIAEGYSVSREKKESFPLTVTSAQKNPTAFYLCASSVDRVVTEAFFGQGTRLTVV.

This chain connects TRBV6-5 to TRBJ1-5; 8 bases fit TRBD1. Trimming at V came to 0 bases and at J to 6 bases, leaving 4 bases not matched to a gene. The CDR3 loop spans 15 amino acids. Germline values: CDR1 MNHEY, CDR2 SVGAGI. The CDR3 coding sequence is TGTGCCAGCAGTTACTCAGCAGGGGGCGGTCAGCCCCAGCATTTT. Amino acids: CASSYSAGGGQPQHF.

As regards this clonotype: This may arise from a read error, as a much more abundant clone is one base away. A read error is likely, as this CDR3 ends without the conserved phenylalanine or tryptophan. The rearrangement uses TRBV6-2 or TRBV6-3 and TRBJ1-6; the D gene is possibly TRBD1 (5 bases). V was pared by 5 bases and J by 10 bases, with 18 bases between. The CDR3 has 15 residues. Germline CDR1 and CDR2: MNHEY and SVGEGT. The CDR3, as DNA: TGTGCCAGCAGTGAGCGGGCAGGGAAGGTGTCACCCCTCCACCTT. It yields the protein CASSERAGKVSPLHL.